Below are 19 T cell receptor beta chains sequenced from a single sample in a study of regulatory T cells in long-lasting Graves disease (dated by TCRdb to about 2021). This specimen's time point label, per the study, means: newly diagnosed GD, antithyroid drugs for less than 3 months. For both TCR sequencing and RNA sequencing, RNA was extracted from PBMCs using TRIzol. Library preparation used multiplex PCR. The instrument was an Illumina HiSeq 4000. To build TCR beta libraries, CDR3 regions were amplified by Arm-PCR using iRepertoire HTBI primers. The raw public data were reprocessed by TCRdb itself: fastp quality trimming at Q25, MiXCR clonotype calling, in-frame beta chains only. Each entry is one CDR3 protein sequence, shown with its most common DNA and genes. Across this sample there are roughly 560,000 distinct CDR3 sequences, with around 16% seen only once. The leading ten clones occupy about 25% of the sample.

These same data were also listed under a study on T cells in Graves' hyperthyroidism and ophthalmopathy.

Sequenced material: peripheral blood mononuclear cells (PBMCs), taken at new diagnosis, from a patient treated with antithyroid drugs. The receptors were gathered from a woman aged 35-60 years with Graves disease. Donor details come from another sample of the same person, matched by shared clones.

The V call is TRBV28, the J call TRBJ1-1; D perhaps matches TRBD1 (5 bases). Trimming stripped 6 bases from V and 3 bases from J, with 14 bases between. CDR1 MDHEN and CDR2 SYDVKM come from the germline V gene. The CDR3 runs 14 residues. CDR3 sequence reads: CASRFWGGDTEAFF. CDR3 bases: TGTGCCAGCAGATTCTGGGGGGGGGACACTGAAGCTTTCTTT.

In its sample, this clonotype was seen many times. The genes are TRBV27 and TRBJ1-3; D possibly corresponds to TRBD1 (5 bases). Trimming took 4 bases from V and 0 from J, leaving 13 bases between them. The CDR3 spans 16 residues. Germline V CDR1 and CDR2: MNHEY, SMNVEV (reference sequence). The CDR3 loop reads CASSSLGASSGNTIYF. Written as DNA, the CDR3 is TGTGCCAGCAGTTCCCTTGGGGCCAGCTCTGGAAACACCATATATTTT.

This clonotype was seen only a few times. The chain joins TRBV12-3 or TRBV12-4 to TRBJ1-2, with 9 bases aligning to TRBD1. J was trimmed by 4 bases and V by 7 bases; bases with no gene match: 10. The length of the CDR3 is 15 residues. The CDR3 DNA sequence: TGTGCCAGCACCCCGGGGACAGGGATCTTCTATGGCTACACCTTC. Its translation: CASTPGTGIFYGYTF.

This clonotype was picked up a small number of times. J is TRBJ1-2 and V is TRBV6-1; unclear D gene. The CDR3 runs 11 residues. Germline CDR1 is MNHNS and CDR2 is SASEGT. Trimming took 3 bases from V and 8 from J, leaving 7 bases between them. Here the CDR3 reads CASSDELGYTF. For the CDR3, the DNA is TGTGCCAGCAGTGACGAGCTGGGCTACACCTTC.

This clonotype was seen repeatedly, ten times or more. This rearrangement joins TRBV3-1 to TRBJ1-1; no clear D. The V end lost 1 base, the J end lost 6 bases, and 6 bases lay between the germline ends. Germline CDR1 LGHDT, CDR2 YNNKEL (reference sequence). The CDR3 is 12 amino acids. This CDR3 is CASSQGRAEAFF. The DNA for the CDR3 is TGTGCCAGCAGCCAAGGTCGGGCTGAAGCTTTCTTT.

This clonotype was counted at least ten times. The chain links TRBV18 to TRBJ1-2; possible D gene TRBD1, 5 bases. The CDR3 contains 16 residues. V was trimmed by 3 bases and J by 4 bases, leaving 18 bases between them. The germline V gene encodes CDR1 KGHSH and CDR2 LQKENI. DNA for the CDR3: TGTGCCAGCTCACCTCCGACAACCGGAGGGGTCTATGGCTACACCTTC. As protein: CASSPPTTGGVYGYTF.

There are many counts of this clonotype. The V call is TRBV11-2, the J call TRBJ2-7; D is possibly TRBD1 (6 bases). This CDR3 region has 15 residues. Germline V gene sequence: CDR1 SGHAT, CDR2 FQNNGV. The V and J ends lost 1 base and 2 bases respectively, with 12 bases between them. CDR3 sequence (DNA): TGTGCCAGCAGCTTAGTTCGGACAGCCACCTACGAGCAGTACTTC. This encodes CASSLVRTATYEQYF.

This clonotype was picked up a small number of times. V is TRBV20-1 and J is TRBJ2-5, with D perhaps matching TRBD1 (6 bases). Germline CDR1 reads DFQATT; CDR2 reads SNEGSKA (reference sequence). The CDR3 consists of 13 residues. The V and J ends lost 3 bases and 5 bases respectively, with 13 bases between them. The CDR3 protein is CSASTGSLETQYF. Here the CDR3 DNA reads TGCAGTGCTAGTACAGGGTCCCTCGAGACCCAGTACTTC.

This clonotype was observed at least ten times. The V and J genes are TRBV6-1 and TRBJ1-5, with D perhaps TRBD1 (6 bases). CDR1 and CDR2 (germline): MNHNS, SASEGT. V was pared by 7 bases and J by 7 bases, with 17 bases between. The CDR3 has 14 residues. In nucleotides, the CDR3 is TGTGCCAGCACAAACAGGGCGCCCAGCCAGCCCCAGCATTTT. Residues: CASTNRAPSQPQHF.

This clonotype showed up many times. This rearrangement joins TRBV2 to TRBJ2-5, with D perhaps matching TRBD1 or TRBD2 (5 bases each). Germline V gene sequence: CDR1 SNHLY, CDR2 FYNNEI. The CDR3 is 15 residues long. V was pared by 2 bases and J by 4 bases, with 14 bases between. This CDR3 reads CASSEKGSNRETQYF. CDR3 bases: TGTGCCAGCAGTGAAAAGGGGAGTAACCGAGAGACCCAGTACTTC. The whole variable domain, remainder taken from reference TRBV2 and TRBJ2-5, is EPEVTQTPSHQVTQMGQEVILRCVPISNHLYFYWYRQILGQKVEFLVSFYNNEISEKSEIFDDQFSVERPDGSNFTLKIRSTKLEDSAMYFCASSEKGSNRETQYFGPGTRLLVL.

This clonotype was counted only a few times. J is TRBJ2-1 and V is TRBV6-5; D is perhaps TRBD1 (5 bases). The V and J ends lost 0 bases and 0 bases respectively, with 12 bases between them. Germline values: CDR1 MNHEY, CDR2 SVGAGI. CDR3 size: 17 residues. DNA of the CDR3: TGTGCCAGCAGTTACTCGAGGCAGGGAAGCTCCTACAATGAGCAGTTCTTC. It specifies CASSYSRQGSSYNEQFF.

V gene TRBV19 combines with J gene TRBJ1-5, with D possibly matching TRBD1 (6 bases). Trimming left V 5 bases short and J 2 bases short, with 16 bases between. This CDR3 region has 16 residues. Germline V CDR1 and CDR2: LNHDA, SQIVND (reference sequence). The CDR3 DNA reads as TGTGCCAGTAGTTCGGACAGAGGTGTCGGCAATCAGCCCCAGCATTTT. This encodes CASSSDRGVGNQPQHF.

Written as DNA, the CDR3 is TGTGCCAGCAGCTTAGCGTTTGGGAATCAGCAGTTCTTC. The encoded protein is CASSLAFGNQQFF. The gene calls are TRBV7-6 and TRBJ2-1; D gene unclear. CDR1 and CDR2 from the germline V gene are SGHVS and FNYEAQ. Trimming stripped 0 bases from V and 11 bases from J, with 11 bases between. The CDR3 covers 13 residues.

The chain employs TRBV5-6 and TRBJ1-1; D may be TRBD1 (6 bases). Germline CDR1 SGHDT, CDR2 YYEEEE. The CDR3 sequence is 15 residues long. The V end lost 4 bases, the J end lost 2 bases, and 15 bases lay between the germline ends. The CDR3 loop reads CASSVYRDTNTEAFF. The CDR3 nucleotides read TGTGCCAGCAGCGTATACCGGGACACAAACACTGAAGCTTTCTTT.

This clonotype was counted ten times or more. The chain carries TRBV28 and TRBJ1-5, with D maybe TRBD1 (6 bases). Germline V gives CDR1 MDHEN, CDR2 SYDVKM. The V gene lost 4 bases and the J gene lost 4 bases, with 11 bases spanning the gap. The CDR3 covers 14 residues. CDR3 sequence reads: CASSSTGLNQPQHF. The CDR3 bases are TGTGCCAGCAGTTCTACAGGGTTGAATCAGCCCCAGCATTTT. The full variable domain, in which reference TRBV28 and TRBJ1-5 provide the parts outside the CDR3, is DVKVTQSSRYLVKRTGEKVFLECVQDMDHENMFWYRQDPGLGLRLIYFSYDVKMKEKGDIPEGYSVSREKKERFSLILESASTNQTSMYLCASSSTGLNQPQHFGDGTRLSIL.

There are many counts of this clonotype. The chain links TRBV11-3 to TRBJ2-3; D might be TRBD2 (5 bases). V lost 6 bases, J lost 7 bases, and 14 bases lay in between. The germline V gene encodes CDR1 SGHNT and CDR2 YENEEA. There are 13 residues in the CDR3. The CDR3 nucleotides are TGTGCCAGCAGAACACCCCCGGGGAATACGCAGTATTTT. Translated, it gives CASRTPPGNTQYF.

The chain uses TRBV6-1 and TRBJ1-3, with D unclear. This CDR3 comprises 13 residues. Germline-derived CDR1 and CDR2 are MNHNS and SASEGT. With 10 bases removed from V and 1 base from J, the gap between germline ends came to 11 bases. The CDR3 is CATSRVSGNTIYF. The CDR3 nucleotides read TGTGCCACCTCGAGGGTTTCTGGAAACACCATATATTTT.

The chain carries TRBV12-3 or TRBV12-4 and TRBJ2-1; 8 bases align to TRBD1. The V segment lost 2 bases and the J segment 10 bases; nucleotides outside the gene matches: 10. There are 15 residues in the CDR3. CDR3 DNA sequence: TGTGCCAGCAGTTTATCTGGACAGGGTATAGGAGAGCAGTTCTTC. This sequence encodes CASSLSGQGIGEQFF.

J is TRBJ1-1 and V is TRBV19; TRBD1 aligns across 8 bases. CDR3 size: 13 residues. CDR1 is LNHDA and CDR2 is SQIVND in the germline V gene (reference sequence). The junction had 4 bases not matched to a gene; V was cut back by 7 bases and J by 3 bases. The CDR3 region has the DNA TGTGCCAGTACCTCGACAGGGGACACTGAAGCTTTCTTT. It specifies CASTSTGDTEAFF. The complete variable domain, with remaining parts taken from reference TRBV19 and TRBJ1-1, reads DGGITQSPKYLFRKEGQNVTLSCEQNLNHDAMYWYRQDPGQGLRLIYYSQIVNDFQKGDIAEGYSVSREKKESFPLTVTSAQKNPTAFYLCASTSTGDTEAFFGQGTRLTVV.